A single sample is the source of the 22 T cell receptor beta chains below, sequenced in a study of cytomegalovirus exposure and HLA in healthy donors. PCR was performed using 60 Vbeta and 13 Jbeta primers. The data were produced by immunoSEQ multiplex PCR, yet TCRdb's version contains in-frame clones alone and is incomplete. This table holds roughly 220,000 clones, approximately 85% found once. Sample: PBMCs. These receptors were taken from a woman aged 35 to 49 in good health and CMV-seronegative.

The chain uses TRBV6-5 and TRBJ2-3, with D perhaps TRBD2 (6 bases). This CDR3 has 13 residues. Trimming took 6 bases from V and 8 from J, leaving 15 bases between them. In germline, CDR1 is MNHEY, CDR2 SVGAGI. CDR3 protein: CASSPRLGGTQYF. The DNA for the CDR3 is TGTGCCAGCAGCCCTAGACTGGGGGGTACGCAGTATTTT.

This chain connects TRBV5-4 to TRBJ1-2; tentatively, D is TRBD1 (6 bases). There are 15 residues in the CDR3. Trimming left V 1 base short and J 4 bases short, with 14 bases between. Germline CDR1 SGHNT, CDR2 YYREEE (reference sequence). This CDR3 is CASSLRTTGLYGYTF. CDR3 in DNA: TGTGCCAGCAGCTTGCGCACCACAGGGCTCTATGGCTACACCTTC.

This clone showed up just a few times. The V call is TRBV29-1, the J call TRBJ2-5, with TRBD1 matching over 8 bases. The CDR3 is 13 residues long. Germline V lookup: CDR1 SQVTM, CDR2 ANQGSEA. The V gene end was trimmed by 4 bases and the J gene end by 5 bases; junction bases not matched to a gene: 6. As DNA, the CDR3 is TGCAGCGTTGGCAGGGGGCGCCGGGAGACCCAGTACTTC. It translates to CSVGRGRRETQYF.

This chain uses TRBV10-3 with TRBJ1-3; possibly TRBD1 for D (5 bases). The CDR3 runs to 14 residues. Trimming cost V 6 bases and J 4 bases, with 13 bases left between them. Germline V gene sequence: CDR1 ENHRY, CDR2 SYGVKD. CDR3 loop: CAIRIDSQGNTIYF. The CDR3 region has the DNA TGTGCCATCAGAATAGACAGCCAGGGAAACACCATATATTTT.

The chain couples TRBV18 to TRBJ1-1, with D possibly TRBD1 on 6 matching bases. Germline CDR1 reads KGHSH; CDR2 reads LQKENI. This CDR3 region has 13 residues. The V end was cut by 7 bases, the J end by 7 bases, with 16 bases between. The CDR3 bases are TGTGCCAGCTGCGGGGGCGAGCTGGGTGAAGCTTTCTTT. Protein sequence: CASCGGELGEAFF.

V and J are TRBV27 and TRBJ2-7; TRBD2 matches 15 bases. The junction had 8 bases not matched to a gene; V was cut back by 5 bases and J by 0 bases. Germline loops: CDR1 MNHEY, CDR2 SMNVEV (reference sequence). There are 18 residues in the CDR3. CDR3 bases: TGTGCCAGCAGTAGGGAGGGACTAGCGGGAGGTCCCTCCTACGAGCAGTACTTC. Residues: CASSREGLAGGPSYEQYF.

This chain joins TRBV5-6 and TRBJ2-7; D not certain. The CDR3 has 11 residues. With 10 bases removed from V and 6 bases from J, the gap between germline ends came to 14 bases. Germline CDR1 is SGHDT and CDR2 is YYEEEE. The CDR3, as DNA: TGTGCCGACTTGAAGGTGAGCGAGCAGTACTTC. Protein product: CADLKVSEQYF.

This sequence joins TRBV9 and TRBJ1-1; a weak D match, TRBD1 (6 bases). The CDR3 has 17 residues. The germline V gene encodes CDR1 SGDLS and CDR2 YYNGEE. Between the trimmed V and J ends, which lost 0 bases and 1 base, there was a span of 16 bases. The CDR3 nucleotides read TGTGCCAGCAGCGTAGGTAGGGTCAGGGGCCCGAACACTGAAGCTTTCTTT. Protein sequence: CASSVGRVRGPNTEAFF.

The V and J genes are TRBV9 and TRBJ2-3; TRBD2 is a possible D gene (5 bases). Germline CDR1 SGDLS, CDR2 YYNGEE. The CDR3 sequence is 14 residues long. V was shortened by 4 bases and J by 2 bases, with 11 bases between the two germline ends. CDR3 coding DNA: TGTGCCAGCAGCCCGGAGAGGGCCACAGATACGCAGTATTTT. Its protein is CASSPERATDTQYF.

The chain recombines TRBV30 with TRBJ2-2; maybe TRBD1 (5 bases). Germline CDR1 GTSNPN, CDR2 SVGIG (reference sequence). This CDR3 has 11 amino acids. Deletions cut 5 bases from V and 7 bases from J, with 8 bases between. The CDR3 loop reads CAWGASGELFF. In nucleotides, the CDR3 is TGTGCCTGGGGGGCCAGCGGGGAGCTGTTTTTT.

The chain has TRBV6-1 and TRBJ2-3; no reliable D call. The CDR3 runs to 14 residues. Germline CDR1 is MNHNS and CDR2 is SASEGT. Trimming removed 7 bases at V and 2 bases at J, with 13 bases between. The chain's CDR3 is CASTITITTDTQYF. The CDR3 DNA reads TGTGCCAGCACCATTACTATTACCACAGATACGCAGTATTTT.

The rearrangement uses TRBV29-1 and TRBJ2-5; 7 bases fit TRBD2. The J segment lost 6 bases and the V segment lost 3 bases, leaving 7 bases of the junction unmatched. CDR3 size: 13 residues. Per germline, CDR1 SQVTM and CDR2 ANQGSEA. The CDR3 reads CSVDKTSEKTQYF. The CDR3 DNA reads as TGCAGCGTTGACAAAACTAGCGAAAAGACCCAGTACTTC.

The rearrangement uses TRBV11-2 and TRBJ2-6, with D perhaps matching TRBD2 (5 bases). V was trimmed by 4 bases and J by 0 bases, leaving 13 bases between them. CDR3 size: 17 residues. The germline gives CDR1 SGHAT, CDR2 FQNNGV. The DNA of the CDR3 is TGTGCCAGCAGCTCTTACGGTGGGAGCTCTGGGGCCAACGTCCTGACTTTC. Translation gives CASSSYGGSSGANVLTF.

This clone has just a few counts. The chain is built from TRBV14 and TRBJ2-3; 7 nucleotides match TRBD1. This CDR3 has 15 residues. V trimming: 3 bases; J trimming: 3 bases; junction bases outside the gene matches: 6. Germline CDR1 and CDR2: SGHDN and FVKESK. Written as DNA, the CDR3 is TGTGCCAGCAGCCATCTACAGGGGTTAACAGATACGCAGTATTTT. Amino acids: CASSHLQGLTDTQYF.

V usage is TRBV27 and J usage is TRBJ1-4, with TRBD1 as a possible D gene (6 bases). The CDR3 length is 13 residues. The V and J ends lost 4 bases and 8 bases respectively, with 11 bases between them. Germline loops: CDR1 MNHEY, CDR2 SMNVEV (reference sequence). The CDR3 reads CASSYREGEKLFF. The CDR3 bases are TGTGCCAGCAGTTACAGGGAGGGGGAAAAACTGTTTTTT.

The table lists this clone with a count of one. The chain recombines TRBV7-8 with TRBJ2-1, with 10 bases matching TRBD1. The germline V gene has CDR1 SGHVS and CDR2 FQNEAQ. The junction had 17 bases not matched to a gene; V was cut back by 4 bases and J by 5 bases. The CDR3 length is 19 residues. The CDR3 DNA reads TGTGCCAGCAGCTCGCACTATTTAAGACAGGGGGCGGGTGACAATGAGCAGTTCTTC. The encoded protein is CASSSHYLRQGAGDNEQFF.

With regard to this clone: In the same sample, other DNA sequences code for this CDR3. This chain links TRBV2 with TRBJ1-1; D perhaps matches TRBD1 (6 bases). The V end lost 5 bases, the J end lost 1 base, and 8 bases lay between the germline ends. The CDR3 loop spans 13 amino acids. Germline CDR1 SNHLY, CDR2 FYNNEI. The chain's CDR3 is CASSLQGNTEAFF. CDR3 coding DNA: TGTGCCAGCAGTCTACAGGGGAACACTGAAGCTTTCTTT.

V usage is TRBV5-1 and J usage is TRBJ1-5, with D maybe TRBD1 (6 bases). CDR3 length: 13 amino acids. V lost 3 bases and J 4 bases, leaving 8 bases between the germline ends. The germline V gene encodes CDR1 SGHRS and CDR2 YFSETQ. The DNA of the CDR3 is TGCGCCAGCAGCTGGCAGGGGAATCAGCCCCAGCATTTT. Translating it yields CASSWQGNQPQHF.

This chain links TRBV19 with TRBJ2-5, with 9 bases identical to TRBD1. The trim removed 3 bases at V and 6 bases at J, leaving 11 bases unmatched. The CDR3 runs to 16 residues. Germline CDR1 is LNHDA and CDR2 is SQIVND (reference sequence). The CDR3 DNA reads as TGTGCCAGTAGTATGGTTACAGGGGGCCCCAGGAAGACCCAGTACTTC. Translation gives CASSMVTGGPRKTQYF. Full variable domain (remainder filled in from reference TRBV19 and TRBJ2-5): DGGITQSPKYLFRKEGQNVTLSCEQNLNHDAMYWYRQDPGQGLRLIYYSQIVNDFQKGDIAEGYSVSREKKESFPLTVTSAQKNPTAFYLCASSMVTGGPRKTQYFGPGTRLLVL.

The chain combines TRBV2 with TRBJ2-5; TRBD1 aligns across 7 bases. The CDR3 has 14 residues. The J segment lost 7 bases and the V segment lost 5 bases, leaving 10 bases of the junction unmatched. CDR1 is SNHLY, CDR2 FYNNEI, per germline. CDR3 bases: TGTGCCAGCAGTACCGGGACAGAGTATTGGACCCAGTACTTC. Translating it yields CASSTGTEYWTQYF.

This chain uses TRBV19 with TRBJ2-6; D might be TRBD1 (6 bases). The CDR3 is made up of 15 amino acids. In germline, CDR1 is LNHDA, CDR2 SQIVND (reference sequence). Trimming pared 5 bases from V and 2 bases from J, leaving 10 bases between. The CDR3 reads CASSPQGAGANVLTF. CDR3 in DNA: TGTGCCAGTAGTCCACAGGGAGCTGGGGCCAACGTCCTGACTTTC.

This chain uses TRBV5-1 with TRBJ2-5; 9 nucleotides agree with TRBD1. The CDR3 totals 14 residues. V shed 3 bases and J 5 bases; nucleotides not matched to a gene: 5. Germline V gene sequence: CDR1 SGHRS, CDR2 YFSETQ. CDR3 loop: CASSSGTGRETQYF. The CDR3 DNA follows: TGCGCCAGCAGCTCCGGGACAGGGAGGGAGACCCAGTACTTC.